Here is one T cell receptor (beta chain) with its context. Looked up from germline, CDR1 is MNHEY and CDR2 is SVGAGI. This CDR3 region has 14 residues. The germline V and J ends were trimmed by 0 bases and 4 bases, with 9 bases remaining between them. The sample originates from a study of technical replicates of blood from a handful of donors. TCRdb's copy holds only in-frame clones and misses some; the assay was immunoSEQ multiplex PCR. The table has roughly 11,000 clones, 93% seen once. Sequenced sample: PBMCs. The clonotype originates from a human donor in good health. The genes are TRBV6-5 and TRBJ1-1, with no clear D. In DNA form, the CDR3 reads TGTGCCAGCAGTTACTCTGCAGCGAGCACTGAAGCTTTCTTT. Translated, it gives CASSYSAASTEAFF.